This T cell receptor (beta chain) was sequenced during a study of blood T cell repertoires in COVID-19. On the study more broadly: The United States, Italy and Spain provided the acute and convalescent COVID-19 samples.

Participants came from fewer than 25 US areas, aged roughly 18 to 90 years. Which cohort a participant joined came from the clinical history participants gave. Germline CDR1 SGHKS, CDR2 YYEKEE (reference sequence). Between the trimmed V and J ends, which lost 0 bases and 6 bases, there was a span of 13 bases. The CDR3 runs to 15 residues. In the original analysis: The authors estimated nucleated cell counts from reference gene primer amplification. Here immunoSEQ multiplex PCR was the method, and the copy in TCRdb shows in-frame clones only, minus some. D and trimming were read from the DNA, whereas the V and J calls and clone size are those reported in that table. The table includes under 300,000 clones, nearly 90% detected once.

Source material: PBMCs or T cells enriched from blood (not recorded which). This TCR was sampled from a woman aged 60-70 years who had recovered from COVID-19. The V gene is TRBV5-5, the J gene TRBJ1-5; D perhaps matches TRBD1 (5 bases). In DNA, the CDR3 is TGTGCCAGCAGCTTGGGTGGGCAGGGCGGTCAGCCCCAGCATTTT. Amino acids: CASSLGGQGGQPQHF.